This T cell receptor (beta chain) was observed in a study of T cell responses to AZD1222 COVID-19 vaccine. A word on this clone: Its antigen remains unknown.

Pooled in the analysis were second doses at about 4 or about 12 weeks. TCRdb keeps only in-frame clones here, not all; method: immunoSEQ multiplex PCR. The sample includes 160,000 or so clones, approximately 90% of them seen just once. General observations from the study: Just five to seven people given AZD1222 tested seropositive at baseline.

The clonotype was recovered from an adult who received the AZD1222 COVID-19 vaccine. The sample in question was peripheral blood, obtained 28 days after the second AZD1222 dose.

Here the CDR3 DNA reads TGTGCCAGCAGCCCGACAGGGGTCAATCAGCCCCAGCATTTT. The encoded protein is CASSPTGVNQPQHF. The V gene is TRBV5-8, the J gene TRBJ1-5, with 8 bases identical to TRBD1. The germline CDR1 and CDR2 sequences are SGHTS and YDEGEE. V lost 4 bases and J lost 3; bases outside the gene matches: 3. The CDR3 sequence is 14 residues long.